This T cell receptor (beta chain) was found in a study of metastatic and nonmetastatic thyroid tumors. Across the study: Thyroid patients, malignant and benign, had repertoires compared across blood and tumor or nodule tissue.

This clone has a count of ten or more. As yet, its antigen is unknown. TCRdb reprocessed the PCR reads using MiXCR. The sample carries tens of thousands of clones, about an eighth recorded once. CDR1 and CDR2 from the germline V gene are MGHRA and YSYEKL. The length of the CDR3 is 16 residues. Between the trimmed V and J ends, which lost 0 bases and 0 bases, there was a span of 11 bases. Prior to thyroid surgery, none of the patients had received any treatment. Study observations and caveats: Significantly higher TCR beta diversity was reportedly seen in malignant thyroid tumors than benign nodules, in blood and tumor.

The rearrangement uses TRBV4-1 and TRBJ1-2; weak D call: TRBD1 (5 bases). This TCR came from a female donor with papillary thyroid cancer or a benign thyroid nodule (not recorded which). Some clones in this sample may be carry-over from other donors' samples. The specimen sequenced was blood. The CDR3 sequence is CASSQDPGRANYGYTF. CDR3 sequence (DNA): TGCGCCAGCAGCCAAGATCCAGGCAGGGCTAACTATGGCTACACCTTC.